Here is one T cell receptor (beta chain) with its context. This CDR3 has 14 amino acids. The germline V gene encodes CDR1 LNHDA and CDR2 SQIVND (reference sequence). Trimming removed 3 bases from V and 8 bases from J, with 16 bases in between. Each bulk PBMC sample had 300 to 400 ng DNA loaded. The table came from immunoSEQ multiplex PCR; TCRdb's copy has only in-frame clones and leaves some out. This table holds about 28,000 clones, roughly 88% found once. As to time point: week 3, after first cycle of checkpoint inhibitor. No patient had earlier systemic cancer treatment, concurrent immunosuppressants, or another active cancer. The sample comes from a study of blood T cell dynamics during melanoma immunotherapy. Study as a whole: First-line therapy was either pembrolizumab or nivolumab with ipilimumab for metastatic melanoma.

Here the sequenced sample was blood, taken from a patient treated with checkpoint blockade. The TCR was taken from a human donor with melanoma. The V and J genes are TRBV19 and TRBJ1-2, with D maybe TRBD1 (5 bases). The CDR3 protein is CASSIAGGTRGYTF. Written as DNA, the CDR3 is TGTGCCAGTAGTATCGCCGGGGGGACGAGAGGCTACACCTTC.